This entry features one T cell receptor beta chain sequence. Here immunoSEQ multiplex PCR was the method, and the copy in TCRdb shows in-frame clones only, minus some. The sample includes about 590,000 clones, less than 97% seen only once; the top ten take 0.11%. Naive CD8 cells were CD45RO-negative, positively selected for CCR7, excluding terminally differentiated effector memory CD45RA+ cells. Deletions cut 3 bases from V and 0 bases from J, with 17 bases between. Germline values: CDR1 LGHNT, CDR2 FRNRAP. The CDR3 is 17 amino acids. The entry originates in a study of shared clonotypes between healthy human individuals.

Sequencing used naive CD8+ T cells sorted from blood. The sequence derives from a woman in her 30s in good health. V is TRBV12-5 and J is TRBJ1-1; TRBD1 is a possible D gene (6 bases). The CDR3 reads CASGFTQGPTMNTEAFF. CDR3 nucleotides: TGTGCTAGTGGTTTTACGCAGGGGCCAACCATGAACACTGAAGCTTTCTTT.